What follows describes a single T cell receptor beta chain. Its antigen is undetermined. A read error may explain this, as a much larger clone is one base away. The sample comes from a study of T-cell reconstitution after alpha-beta-depleted transplantation in children. Study results and limitations: By one year post-transplant, T-cell counts and diversity largely arose from T cells that were newly produced. There were some patients whose high TCRbeta diversity at day 60 came from surviving recipient T cells and thymic progenitors. Several hundred expanded graft clones reportedly were the source of alpha-beta T cells about two months after transplant.

Library preparation (for TCRbeta) was performed with unique molecular identifiers. TCRdb redid the calling of the PCR reads with MiXCR, one entry per CDR3 protein. This table has hundreds of thousands of distinct CDR3 sequences, around 10% appearing once. CDR1 MGHDK and CDR2 SYGVNS come from the germline V gene. The CDR3 contains 12 residues. This sequence joins TRBV25-1 and TRBJ2-7; D perhaps matches TRBD2 (6 bases). The receptor was isolated from a male patient between 2 and 10 years old who had a stem cell transplant for chronic granulomatous disease, so the T cells may come from the graft donor. Here the sequenced sample was peripheral blood, taken 180 days after TCRalphabeta/CD19-depleted stem cell transplant. The CDR3, as DNA: TGTGCCAGCCTGGGCGGGGCTGGCGAGCAGTGCTTC. Encoded protein: CASLGGAGEQCF.